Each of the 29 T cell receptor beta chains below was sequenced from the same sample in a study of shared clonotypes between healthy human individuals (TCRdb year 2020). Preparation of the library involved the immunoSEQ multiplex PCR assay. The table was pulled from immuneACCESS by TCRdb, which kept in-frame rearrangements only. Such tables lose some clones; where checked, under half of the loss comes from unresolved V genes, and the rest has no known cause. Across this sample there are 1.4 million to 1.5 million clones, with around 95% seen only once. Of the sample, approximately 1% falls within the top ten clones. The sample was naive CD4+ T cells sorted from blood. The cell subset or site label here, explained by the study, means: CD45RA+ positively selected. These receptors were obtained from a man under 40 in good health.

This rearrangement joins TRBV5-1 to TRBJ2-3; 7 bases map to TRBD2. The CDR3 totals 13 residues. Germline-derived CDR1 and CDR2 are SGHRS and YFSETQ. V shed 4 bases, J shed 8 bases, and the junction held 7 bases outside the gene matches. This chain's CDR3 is CASSGGGRGTQYF. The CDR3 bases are TGCGCCAGCAGCGGCGGGGGTCGGGGTACGCAGTATTTT.

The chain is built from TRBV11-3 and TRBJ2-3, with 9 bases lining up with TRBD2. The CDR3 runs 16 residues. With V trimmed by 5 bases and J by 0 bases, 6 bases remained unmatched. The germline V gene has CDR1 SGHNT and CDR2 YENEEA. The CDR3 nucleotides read TGTGCCAGCAGCATAGGACTAGCGTTTAGCACAGATACGCAGTATTTT. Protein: CASSIGLAFSTDTQYF.

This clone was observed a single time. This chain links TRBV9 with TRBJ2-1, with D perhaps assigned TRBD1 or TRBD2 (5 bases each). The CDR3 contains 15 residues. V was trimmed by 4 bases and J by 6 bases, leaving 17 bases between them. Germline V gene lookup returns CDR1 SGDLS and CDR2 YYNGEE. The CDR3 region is CASSSRDPRLNEQFF. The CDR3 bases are TGTGCCAGCAGCTCCCGGGACCCCAGGCTCAATGAGCAGTTCTTC.

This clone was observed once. The CDR3 region is CSASDTGELFF. As DNA, the CDR3 is TGCAGTGCTTCTGACACCGGGGAGCTGTTTTTT. The genes are TRBV20-1 and TRBJ2-2; D not resolved. Trimming removed 5 bases from V and 3 bases from J, with 4 bases in between. Germline values: CDR1 DFQATT, CDR2 SNEGSKA (reference sequence). This CDR3 has 11 amino acids.

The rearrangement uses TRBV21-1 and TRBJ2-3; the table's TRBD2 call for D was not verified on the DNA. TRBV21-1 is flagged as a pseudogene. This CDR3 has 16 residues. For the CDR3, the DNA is TGTGCCAGCAGCAAAACGGCGGGGGGGCAAGTAGATACGCAGTATTTT. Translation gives CASSKTAGGQVDTQYF.

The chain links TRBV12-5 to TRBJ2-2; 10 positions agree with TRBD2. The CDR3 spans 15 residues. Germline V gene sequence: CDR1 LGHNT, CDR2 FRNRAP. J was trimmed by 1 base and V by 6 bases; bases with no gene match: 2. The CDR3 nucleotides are TGTGCTAGTGGACCTAGCGGGGGGAACACCGGGGAGCTGTTTTTT. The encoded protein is CASGPSGGNTGELFF.

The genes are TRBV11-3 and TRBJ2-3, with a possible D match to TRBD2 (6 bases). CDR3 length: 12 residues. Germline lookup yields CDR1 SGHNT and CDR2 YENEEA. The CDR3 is CLSGASTDTQYF. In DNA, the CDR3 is TGTCTATCGGGAGCTAGCACAGATACGCAGTATTTT.

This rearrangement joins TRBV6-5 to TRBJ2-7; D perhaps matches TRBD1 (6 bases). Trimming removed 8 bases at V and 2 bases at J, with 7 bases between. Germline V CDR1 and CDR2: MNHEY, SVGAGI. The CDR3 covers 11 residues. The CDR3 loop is CASGQTYEQYF. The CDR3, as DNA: TGTGCCAGCGGACAGACCTACGAGCAGTACTTC.

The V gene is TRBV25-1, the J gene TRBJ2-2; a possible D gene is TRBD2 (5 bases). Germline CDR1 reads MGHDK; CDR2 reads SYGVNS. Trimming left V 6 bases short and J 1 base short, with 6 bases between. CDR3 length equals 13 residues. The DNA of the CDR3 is TGTGCCAGCAGGGACTGGAACACCGGGGAGCTGTTTTTT. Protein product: CASRDWNTGELFF.

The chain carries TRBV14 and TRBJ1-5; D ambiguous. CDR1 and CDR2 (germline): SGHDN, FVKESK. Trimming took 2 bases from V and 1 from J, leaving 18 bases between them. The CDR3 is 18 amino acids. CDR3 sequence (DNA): TGTGCCAGCAGCCAAAAGGGAAGTAGGGAAGGAAGCAATCAGCCCCAGCATTTT. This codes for CASSQKGSREGSNQPQHF.

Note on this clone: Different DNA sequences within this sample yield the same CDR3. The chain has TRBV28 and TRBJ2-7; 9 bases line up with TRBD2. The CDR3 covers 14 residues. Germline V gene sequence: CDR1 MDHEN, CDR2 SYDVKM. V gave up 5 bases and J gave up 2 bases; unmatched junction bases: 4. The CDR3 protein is CASSLAGQTYEQYF. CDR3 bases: TGTGCCAGCAGTCTAGCGGGACAAACCTACGAGCAGTACTTC.

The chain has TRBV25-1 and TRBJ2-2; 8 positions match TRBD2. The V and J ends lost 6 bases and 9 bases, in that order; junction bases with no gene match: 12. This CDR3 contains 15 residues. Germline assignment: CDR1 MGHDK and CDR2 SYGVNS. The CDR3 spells CASSPPTGRGRELFF. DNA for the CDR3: TGTGCCAGCAGCCCCCCGACCGGGAGGGGCAGGGAGCTGTTTTTT. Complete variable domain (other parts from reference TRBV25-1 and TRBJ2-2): EADIYQTPRYLVIGTGKKITLECSQTMGHDKMYWYQQDPGMELHLIHYSYGVNSTEKGDLSSESTVSRIRTEHFPLTLESARPSHTSQYLCASSPPTGRGRELFFGEGSRLTVL.

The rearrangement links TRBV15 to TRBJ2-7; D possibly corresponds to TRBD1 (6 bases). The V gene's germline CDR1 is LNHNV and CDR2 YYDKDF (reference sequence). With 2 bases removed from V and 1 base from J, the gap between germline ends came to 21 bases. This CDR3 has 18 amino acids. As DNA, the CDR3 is TGTGCCACCAGCAGACCCCCGGTGGGCAGGGGCCCATCCTACGAGCAGTACTTC. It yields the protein CATSRPPVGRGPSYEQYF.

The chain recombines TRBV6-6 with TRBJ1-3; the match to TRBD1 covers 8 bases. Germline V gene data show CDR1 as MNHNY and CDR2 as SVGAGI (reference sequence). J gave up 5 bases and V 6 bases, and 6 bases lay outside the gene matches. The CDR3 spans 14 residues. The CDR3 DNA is TGTGCCAGCAGATCGGACAGGGAGAGAAACACCATATATTTT. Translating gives CASRSDRERNTIYF.

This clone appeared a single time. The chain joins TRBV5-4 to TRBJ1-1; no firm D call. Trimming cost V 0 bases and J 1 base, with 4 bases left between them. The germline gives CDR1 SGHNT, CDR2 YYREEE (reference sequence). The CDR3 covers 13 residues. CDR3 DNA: TGTGCCAGCAGCTTGGCCAGGAACACTGAAGCTTTCTTT. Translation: CASSLARNTEAFF.

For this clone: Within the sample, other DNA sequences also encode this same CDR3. CDR3 region: CASSLLGSYEQYF. The CDR3 DNA follows: TGTGCCAGCAGCTTATTAGGGAGCTACGAGCAGTACTTC. The chain carries TRBV7-9 and TRBJ2-7; a weak D match, TRBD2 (5 bases). V lost 2 bases to trimming and J lost 3 bases, with 8 bases between them. The germline gives CDR1 SEHNR, CDR2 FQNEAQ (reference sequence). CDR3 length: 13 amino acids.

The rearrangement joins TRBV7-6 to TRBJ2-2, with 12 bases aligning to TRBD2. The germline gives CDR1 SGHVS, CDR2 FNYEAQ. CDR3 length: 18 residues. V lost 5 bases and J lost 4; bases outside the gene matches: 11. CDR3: CASSILSSGRASTGELFF. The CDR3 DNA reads TGTGCCAGCAGCATACTGTCTAGCGGGAGGGCCTCCACCGGGGAGCTGTTTTTT.

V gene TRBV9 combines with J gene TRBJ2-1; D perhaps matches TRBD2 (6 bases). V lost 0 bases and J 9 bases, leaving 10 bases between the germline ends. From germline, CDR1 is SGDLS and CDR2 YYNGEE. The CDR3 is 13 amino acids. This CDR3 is CASSVELAVEQFF. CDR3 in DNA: TGTGCCAGCAGCGTAGAATTAGCGGTTGAGCAGTTCTTC.

The CDR3 DNA reads TGTGCCAGCAGTGACCCCTACAGGGGGGTTAAACGCGAGCAGTACTTC. The encoded protein is CASSDPYRGVKREQYF. The rearrangement links TRBV28 to TRBJ2-7; 8 bases line up with TRBD1. The CDR3 has 16 residues. V was pared by 5 bases and J by 6 bases, with 15 bases of the junction left unmatched. Germline-derived CDR1 and CDR2 are MDHEN and SYDVKM.

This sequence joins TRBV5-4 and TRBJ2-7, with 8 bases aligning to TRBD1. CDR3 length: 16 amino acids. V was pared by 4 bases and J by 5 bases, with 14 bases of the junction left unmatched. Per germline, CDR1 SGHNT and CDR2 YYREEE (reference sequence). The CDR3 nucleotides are TGTGCCAGCAGCCCCGGACAGGGTATTAAGTTGAACGAGCAGTACTTC. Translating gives CASSPGQGIKLNEQYF.

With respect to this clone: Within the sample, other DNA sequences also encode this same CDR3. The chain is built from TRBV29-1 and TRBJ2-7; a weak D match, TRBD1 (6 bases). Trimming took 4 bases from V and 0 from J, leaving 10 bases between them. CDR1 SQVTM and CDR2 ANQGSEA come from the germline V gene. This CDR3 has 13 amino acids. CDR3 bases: TGCAGCGTTGGGACAGTACTCTCCTACGAGCAGTACTTC. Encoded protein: CSVGTVLSYEQYF.

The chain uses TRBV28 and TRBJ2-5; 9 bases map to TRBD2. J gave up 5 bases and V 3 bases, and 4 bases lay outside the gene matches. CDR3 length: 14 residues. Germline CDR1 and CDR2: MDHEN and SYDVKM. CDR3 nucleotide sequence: TGTGCCAGCAGTTTCTCCAGCGGGGGGGAGACCCAGTACTTC. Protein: CASSFSSGGETQYF.

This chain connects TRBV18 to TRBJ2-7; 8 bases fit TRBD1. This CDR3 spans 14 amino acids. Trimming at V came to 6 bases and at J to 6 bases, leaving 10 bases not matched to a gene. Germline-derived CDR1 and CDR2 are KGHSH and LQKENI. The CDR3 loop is CASSPTDRDSEQYF. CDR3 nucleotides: TGTGCCAGCTCTCCTACGGACAGGGATAGCGAGCAGTACTTC.

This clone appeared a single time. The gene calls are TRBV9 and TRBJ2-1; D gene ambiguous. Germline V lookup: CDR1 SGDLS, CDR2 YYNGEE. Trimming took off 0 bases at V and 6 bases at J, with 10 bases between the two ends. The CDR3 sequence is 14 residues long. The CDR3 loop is CASSVVGSSNEQFF. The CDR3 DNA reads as TGTGCCAGCAGCGTAGTTGGTAGCAGCAATGAGCAGTTCTTC.

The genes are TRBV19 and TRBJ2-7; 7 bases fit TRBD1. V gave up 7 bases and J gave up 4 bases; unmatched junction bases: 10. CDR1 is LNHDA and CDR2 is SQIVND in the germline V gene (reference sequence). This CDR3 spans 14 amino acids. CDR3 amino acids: CASTPGGSLYEQYF. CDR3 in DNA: TGTGCCAGTACCCCAGGGGGATCTTTGTACGAGCAGTACTTC.

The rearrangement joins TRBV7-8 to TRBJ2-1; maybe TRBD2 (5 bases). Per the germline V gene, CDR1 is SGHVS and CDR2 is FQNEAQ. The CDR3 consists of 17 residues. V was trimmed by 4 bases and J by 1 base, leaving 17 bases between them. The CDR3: CASSSEGGFGSYNEQFF. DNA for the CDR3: TGTGCCAGCAGCTCCGAGGGCGGTTTCGGGTCCTACAATGAGCAGTTCTTC.

The CDR3, as DNA: TGTGCCAGCAGCTCCCGACGGAACACCGGGGAGCTGTTTTTT. It translates to CASSSRRNTGELFF. The chain recombines TRBV11-3 with TRBJ2-2; D not certain. Trimming left V 4 bases short and J 1 base short, with 7 bases between. In germline, CDR1 is SGHNT, CDR2 YENEEA. This CDR3 has 14 residues.

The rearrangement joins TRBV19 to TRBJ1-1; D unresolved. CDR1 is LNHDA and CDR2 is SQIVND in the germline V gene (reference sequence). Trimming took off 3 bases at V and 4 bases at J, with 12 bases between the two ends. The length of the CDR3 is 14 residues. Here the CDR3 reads CASSILPRGTEAFF. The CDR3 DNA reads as TGTGCCAGTAGTATCCTCCCGCGGGGCACTGAAGCTTTCTTT.

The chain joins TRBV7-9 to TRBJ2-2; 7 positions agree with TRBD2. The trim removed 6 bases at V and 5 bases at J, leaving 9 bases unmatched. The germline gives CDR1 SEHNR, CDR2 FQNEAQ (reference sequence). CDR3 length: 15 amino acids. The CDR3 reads CASSPRDYGTGELFF. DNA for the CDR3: TGTGCCAGCAGTCCACGGGACTATGGGACCGGGGAGCTGTTTTTT.